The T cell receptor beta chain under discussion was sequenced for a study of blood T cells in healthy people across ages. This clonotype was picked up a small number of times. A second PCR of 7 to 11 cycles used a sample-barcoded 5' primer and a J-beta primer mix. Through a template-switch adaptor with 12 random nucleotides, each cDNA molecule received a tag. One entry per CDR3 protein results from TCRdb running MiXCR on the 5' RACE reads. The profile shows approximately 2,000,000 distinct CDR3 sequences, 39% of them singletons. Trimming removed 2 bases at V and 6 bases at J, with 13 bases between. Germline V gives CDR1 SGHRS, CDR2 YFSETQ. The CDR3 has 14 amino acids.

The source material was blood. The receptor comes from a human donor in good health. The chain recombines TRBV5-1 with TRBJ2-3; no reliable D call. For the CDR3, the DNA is TGCGCCAGCAGCTTTATAACATCATCCGATACGCAGTATTTT. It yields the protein CASSFITSSDTQYF.